The clone carrying this T cell receptor beta chain was counted at least ten times. Its specificity is not known. This specimen comes from a study of CD8 T cells in ankylosing spondylitis. As the method for making TCR beta libraries, quantitative 5'-RACE with molecular barcodes was used. TCRdb re-called the 5' RACE reads with MiXCR, one entry per CDR3 protein. Among approximately 400,000 distinct CDR3 sequences listed, roughly 17% were seen once. Study-wide findings and caveats: It appeared that ankylosing spondylitis blood was characterized by a TCR beta motif of several highly homologous variants.

Per the germline V gene, CDR1 is SGHRS and CDR2 is YFSETQ. The CDR3 consists of 17 residues. V lost 3 bases and J lost 3, with 19 bases in between. Input material: blood, either unsorted or a sorted T cell fraction (not recorded which). This sequence originates from a male donor with ankylosing spondylitis. The chain joins TRBV5-1 to TRBJ1-5; weak D call: TRBD1 (5 bases). This CDR3 reads CASSSDPGGASNQPQHF. The CDR3 DNA is TGCGCCAGCAGCTCCGATCCGGGTGGGGCATCCAATCAGCCCCAGCATTTT.